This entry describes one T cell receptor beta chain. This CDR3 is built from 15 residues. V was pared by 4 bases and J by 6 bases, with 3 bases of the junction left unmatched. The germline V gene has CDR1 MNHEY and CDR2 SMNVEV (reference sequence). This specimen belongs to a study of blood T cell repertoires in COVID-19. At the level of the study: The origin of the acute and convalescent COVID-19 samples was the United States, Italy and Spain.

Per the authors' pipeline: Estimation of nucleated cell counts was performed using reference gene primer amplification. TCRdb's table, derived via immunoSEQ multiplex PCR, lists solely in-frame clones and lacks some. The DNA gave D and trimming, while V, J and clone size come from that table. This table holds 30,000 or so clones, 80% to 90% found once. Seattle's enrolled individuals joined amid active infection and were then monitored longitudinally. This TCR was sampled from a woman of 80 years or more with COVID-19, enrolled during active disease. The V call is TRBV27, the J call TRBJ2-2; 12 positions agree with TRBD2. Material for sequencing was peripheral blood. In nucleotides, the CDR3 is TGTGCCAGCAGTTCACTAGCGGGGGGTTCCGGGGAGCTGTTTTTT. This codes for CASSSLAGGSGELFF.